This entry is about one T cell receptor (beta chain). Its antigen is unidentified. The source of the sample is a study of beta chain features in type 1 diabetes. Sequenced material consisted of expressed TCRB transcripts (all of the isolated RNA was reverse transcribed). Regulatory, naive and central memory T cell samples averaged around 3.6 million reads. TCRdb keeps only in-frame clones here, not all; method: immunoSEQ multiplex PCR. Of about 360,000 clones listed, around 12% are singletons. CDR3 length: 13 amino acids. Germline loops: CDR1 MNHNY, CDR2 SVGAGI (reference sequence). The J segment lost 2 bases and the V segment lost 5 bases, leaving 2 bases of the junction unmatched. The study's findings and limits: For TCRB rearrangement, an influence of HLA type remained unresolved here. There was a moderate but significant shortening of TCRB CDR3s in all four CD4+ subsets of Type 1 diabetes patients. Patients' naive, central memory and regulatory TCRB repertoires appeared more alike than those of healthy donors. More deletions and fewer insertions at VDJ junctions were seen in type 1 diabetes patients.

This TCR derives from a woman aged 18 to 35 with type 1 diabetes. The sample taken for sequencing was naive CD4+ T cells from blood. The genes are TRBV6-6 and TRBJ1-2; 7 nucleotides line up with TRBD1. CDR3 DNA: TGTGCCAGCAGTGAGACAGGGAACTATGGCTACACCTTC. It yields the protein CASSETGNYGYTF.